The 32 T cell receptor beta chains below were found in one sample sequenced in a study of OX40 agonist ivuxolimab in advanced cancers. Sequencing used immunoSEQ multiplex PCR; TCRdb keeps in-frame clones, though not all of them. The repertoire has thousands of clones, more than 70% of them found once; the top ten carry roughly 18%. The sample was CD4+ or CD8+ T cells sorted from blood, taken in a trial of the OX40 agonist ivuxolimab. These receptors all come from an adult with an advanced solid tumor such as melanoma, head and neck, liver or kidney cancer.

This clone was seen only once. J is TRBJ2-1 and V is TRBV27; D perhaps matches TRBD2 (5 bases). There are 15 residues in the CDR3. Deletions cut 3 bases from V and 0 bases from J, with 9 bases between. Germline V gene lookup returns CDR1 MNHEY and CDR2 SMNVEV (reference sequence). In DNA form, the CDR3 reads TGTGCCAGCAGTTTCGCGGGTTTCTCCTACAATGAGCAGTTCTTC. Translating it yields CASSFAGFSYNEQFF.

This chain links TRBV7-2 with TRBJ2-7, with a weak D call TRBD1 (5 bases). The CDR3 has 14 residues. The V gene's germline CDR1 is SGHTA and CDR2 FQGNSA. Trimming pared 2 bases from V and 2 bases from J, leaving 10 bases between. The CDR3: CASSLTAGTYEQYF. As DNA, the CDR3 is TGTGCCAGCAGCTTAACGGCAGGGACCTACGAGCAGTACTTC.

By proportion, this clone is medium-sized. The chain combines TRBV4-1 with TRBJ1-5, with D perhaps TRBD1 (5 bases). Trimming took 4 bases from V and 0 from J, leaving 13 bases between them. Germline CDR1 and CDR2: MGHRA and YSYEKL. This CDR3 spans 16 amino acids. CDR3 DNA: TGCGCCAGCAGCCCGTATCGGGGGAATAGCAATCAGCCCCAGCATTTT. Translation gives CASSPYRGNSNQPQHF.

The chain is built from TRBV9 and TRBJ2-1; 8 bases align to TRBD2. Germline V CDR1 and CDR2: SGDLS, YYNGEE. The CDR3 is made up of 14 amino acids. V shed 0 bases and J 8 bases; nucleotides not matched to a gene: 4. The CDR3, as DNA: TGTGCCAGCAGCGTAGGGACTAGCCTCGATGAGCAGTTCTTC. Its protein is CASSVGTSLDEQFF.

Only one count was recorded for this clone. The rearrangement uses TRBV11-3 and TRBJ2-7, with D maybe TRBD2 (6 bases). Trimming removed 3 bases at V and 6 bases at J, with 12 bases between. From germline, CDR1 is SGHNT and CDR2 YENEEA. The CDR3 covers 13 residues. The CDR3 loop is CASSFGPAGEQYF. DNA for the CDR3: TGTGCCAGCAGCTTTGGGCCAGCGGGCGAGCAGTACTTC. The whole variable domain, filled in from reference TRBV11-3 and TRBJ2-7, reads EAGVVQSPRYKIIEKKQPVAFWCNPISGHNTLYWYLQNLGQGPELLIRYENEEAVDDSQLPKDRFSAERLKGVDSTLKIQPAELGDSAVYLCASSFGPAGEQYFGPGTRLTVT.

The sample holds one count of this clone. The CDR3 is CAISLSGEETQYF. The CDR3 DNA reads as TGTGCCATCAGTCTTAGCGGGGAAGAGACCCAGTACTTC. The chain combines TRBV10-3 with TRBJ2-5; 8 bases fit TRBD2. This CDR3 is 13 amino acids long. The junction had 2 bases not matched to a gene; V was cut back by 5 bases and J by 3 bases. Germline values: CDR1 ENHRY, CDR2 SYGVKD.

This clone was recorded only once. The chain combines TRBV6-5 with TRBJ1-4, with 7 bases that match TRBD1. Losses at the gene ends were 5 bases for V and 4 bases for J; bases not matched to a gene: 7. CDR1 is MNHEY, CDR2 SVGAGI, per germline. The CDR3 totals 15 residues. The CDR3 loop reads CASSPGQHLNEKLFF. The CDR3 coding sequence is TGTGCCAGCAGTCCGGGACAGCATCTTAATGAAAAACTGTTTTTT.

The CDR3 DNA follows: TGCGCCAGCAGTGACCTAGGAGGAGCAGAGACCCAGTACTTC. Protein product: CASSDLGGAETQYF. The V gene is TRBV10-2, the J gene TRBJ2-5, with a tentative D call TRBD2 (5 bases). Germline CDR1 is WSHSY and CDR2 is SAAADI. Trimming took off 3 bases at V and 4 bases at J, with 12 bases between the two ends. The CDR3 consists of 14 residues.

This chain connects TRBV7-3 to TRBJ2-3, with TRBD2 matching 10 bases. The CDR3 totals 15 residues. From germline, CDR1 is SGHTA and CDR2 FQGTGA. Unmatched junction bases numbered 5, after V lost 5 bases and J lost 3 bases. The CDR3, as DNA: TGTGCCAGCAGCGCCACTAGCGGGGAGACAGATACGCAGTATTTT. Translated: CASSATSGETDTQYF.

The genes are TRBV5-8 and TRBJ2-1; D unclear. Deletions cut 1 base from V and 4 bases from J, with 0 bases between. This CDR3 has 11 residues. The germline V gene has CDR1 SGHTS and CDR2 YDEGEE. The CDR3 here is CASSLYNEQFF. The CDR3 DNA is TGTGCCAGCAGCTTGTACAATGAGCAGTTCTTC.

V usage is TRBV7-2 and J usage is TRBJ2-1; D is perhaps TRBD2 (5 bases). Germline CDR1 and CDR2: SGHTA and FQGNSA. V lost 7 bases and J lost 6, with 10 bases in between. This CDR3 is 12 amino acids long. The CDR3 region is CASTLALNEQFF. In nucleotides, the CDR3 is TGTGCCAGCACCCTAGCACTCAATGAGCAGTTCTTC.

The chain carries TRBV9 and TRBJ2-2; 7 bases are shared with TRBD1. The CDR3 is 16 residues long. Germline V gene lookup returns CDR1 SGDLS and CDR2 YYNGEE. V lost 2 bases to trimming and J lost 2 bases; unmatched junction nucleotides: 6. CDR3 region: CASSVGQRENTGELFF. CDR3 in DNA: TGTGCCAGCAGCGTGGGACAGAGAGAAAACACCGGGGAGCTGTTTTTT.

This sequence joins TRBV9 and TRBJ1-2, with D possibly TRBD1 on 6 matching bases. This CDR3 is 16 amino acids long. The germline V gene encodes CDR1 SGDLS and CDR2 YYNGEE. Trimming removed 5 bases at V and 8 bases at J, with 25 bases between. As DNA, the CDR3 is TGTGCCAGCAGGGGTAACCAGGGGCGAGGGGTGGAAGGCTACACCTTC. Its translation is CASRGNQGRGVEGYTF.

This chain links TRBV9 with TRBJ2-2; D not certain. Trimming removed 0 bases at V and 0 bases at J, with 6 bases between. Germline assignment: CDR1 SGDLS and CDR2 YYNGEE. The CDR3 sequence is 15 residues long. CDR3 amino acids: CASSVDGANTGELFF. The CDR3 nucleotides are TGTGCCAGCAGCGTAGATGGGGCGAACACCGGGGAGCTGTTTTTT.

This chain connects TRBV2 to TRBJ2-3; no definite D call. This CDR3 has 15 residues. Per germline, CDR1 SNHLY and CDR2 FYNNEI. V lost 7 bases, J lost 0 bases, and 14 bases lay in between. CDR3 DNA: TGTGCCAGCAAGGCGTGGGGTCAGAGCACAGATACGCAGTATTTT. This codes for CASKAWGQSTDTQYF.

The genes are TRBV14 and TRBJ2-7, with a tentative D call TRBD1 (6 bases). The CDR3 has 16 amino acids. Deletions cut 0 bases from V and 3 bases from J, with 15 bases between. Germline values: CDR1 SGHDN, CDR2 FVKESK. The CDR3 protein is CASSQDLGTRNYEQYF. CDR3 coding DNA: TGTGCCAGCAGCCAAGATCTCGGGACACGGAACTACGAGCAGTACTTC. The variable domain in full, with the rest retrieved from reference TRBV14 and TRBJ2-7, is EAGVTQFPSHSVIEKGQTVTLRCDPISGHDNLYWYRRVMGKEIKFLLHFVKESKQDESGMPNNRFLAERTGGTYSTLKVQPAELEDSGVYFCASSQDLGTRNYEQYFGPGTRLTVT.

The CDR3 reads CATSSSVAGGFDTQYF. The CDR3 DNA reads TGTGCCACCAGCAGTAGTGTAGCGGGGGGATTCGATACGCAGTATTTT. V is TRBV15 and J is TRBJ2-3, with 10 bases aligning to TRBD2. The germline CDR1 and CDR2 sequences are LNHNV and YYDKDF (reference sequence). V lost 3 bases and J lost 6; bases outside the gene matches: 9. The CDR3 is 16 amino acids. The entire variable domain, with the rest obtained from reference TRBV15 and TRBJ2-3, is as follows: DAMVIQNPRYQVTQFGKPVTLSCSQTLNHNVMYWYQQKSSQAPKLLFHYYDKDFNNEADTPDNFQSRRPNTSFCFLDIRSPGLGDTAMYLCATSSSVAGGFDTQYFGPGTRLTVL.

The V and J genes are TRBV11-1 and TRBJ2-7; D not certain. V was pared by 1 base and J by 6 bases, with 7 bases between. This CDR3 spans 12 amino acids. Germline CDR1 SGHAT, CDR2 FQDESV (reference sequence). CDR3 amino acids: CASSLVPSEQYF. The CDR3 bases are TGTGCCAGCAGCTTAGTCCCTAGCGAGCAGTACTTC.

J is TRBJ1-1 and V is TRBV6-5; D unresolved. The CDR3 spans 12 residues. With 9 bases removed from V and 11 bases from J, the gap between germline ends came to 19 bases. Per the germline V gene, CDR1 is MNHEY and CDR2 is SVGAGI. This CDR3 is CASISLEGTAFF. The CDR3, as DNA: TGTGCCAGTATATCCTTAGAGGGCACGGCTTTCTTT.

This sequence joins TRBV27 and TRBJ2-7, with unresolved D. This CDR3 is built from 14 residues. V dropped 7 bases and J dropped 0 bases, with 13 bases sitting between them. Germline V gene data show CDR1 as MNHEY and CDR2 as SMNVEV (reference sequence). DNA of the CDR3: TGTGCCAGCACCCCAACGGGCCTCTCCTACGAGCAGTACTTC. This translates into CASTPTGLSYEQYF.

V is TRBV10-2 and J is TRBJ1-1; D is undetermined. The germline V and J ends were trimmed by 4 bases and 6 bases, with 6 bases remaining between them. The CDR3 extends over 11 amino acids. In germline, CDR1 is WSHSY, CDR2 SAAADI. CDR3 sequence (DNA): TGCGCCAGCAGTGTAAGTGCTGAAGCTTTCTTT. Its protein product is CASSVSAEAFF.

V and J are TRBV7-3 and TRBJ2-7; D is undetermined. Trimming took off 4 bases at V and 2 bases at J, with 3 bases between the two ends. Germline values: CDR1 SGHTA, CDR2 FQGTGA. The CDR3 loop spans 11 amino acids. In DNA, the CDR3 is TGTGCCAGCAGCTCCCCCTACGAGCAGTACTTC. The encoded protein is CASSSPYEQYF.

The V gene is TRBV11-2, the J gene TRBJ2-7, with D unresolved. The V and J ends lost 1 base and 3 bases respectively, with 13 bases between them. The CDR3 length is 15 residues. Germline loops: CDR1 SGHAT, CDR2 FQNNGV. CDR3 region: CASSLAGISHYEQYF. CDR3 DNA: TGTGCCAGCAGCTTAGCGGGCATTTCCCACTACGAGCAGTACTTC. The complete variable domain, with remaining parts taken from reference TRBV11-2 and TRBJ2-7, reads EAGVAQSPRYKIIEKRQSVAFWCNPISGHATLYWYQQILGQGPKLLIQFQNNGVVDDSQLPKDRFSAERLKGVDSTLKIQPAKLEDSAVYLCASSLAGISHYEQYFGPGTRLTVT.

This chain connects TRBV5-4 to TRBJ2-1, with 8 bases aligning to TRBD2. The CDR3 has 16 amino acids. Trimming took 2 bases from V and 8 from J; bases not matched to a gene: 12. The germline V gene has CDR1 SGHNT and CDR2 YYREEE (reference sequence). DNA of the CDR3: TGTGCCAGCAGCTTTAAGGGGACTAGAGTAAACGATGAGCAGTTCTTC. Translated, it gives CASSFKGTRVNDEQFF.

The chain recombines TRBV6-1 with TRBJ2-7; weak D call: TRBD2 (5 bases). This CDR3 comprises 15 residues. CDR1 is MNHNS and CDR2 is SASEGT in the germline V gene. V was trimmed by 2 bases and J by 0 bases, leaving 11 bases between them. The CDR3 loop is CASSEWFGGSYEQYF. Written as DNA, the CDR3 is TGTGCCAGCAGTGAATGGTTTGGAGGCTCCTACGAGCAGTACTTC.

The chain is built from TRBV5-4 and TRBJ2-2, with 10 positions matching TRBD2. V lost 0 bases to trimming and J lost 6 bases; unmatched junction nucleotides: 5. This CDR3 has 16 amino acids. Germline lookup yields CDR1 SGHNT and CDR2 YYREEE (reference sequence). The CDR3 protein is CASSLAETSGPGELFF. CDR3 DNA: TGTGCCAGCAGCTTGGCCGAGACTAGCGGGCCCGGGGAGCTGTTTTTT.

This clone came up once. This rearrangement joins TRBV7-9 to TRBJ1-1; D unclear. V was shortened by 3 bases and J by 5 bases, with 13 bases between the two germline ends. This CDR3 is 14 amino acids long. The V gene's germline CDR1 is SEHNR and CDR2 FQNEAQ (reference sequence). CDR3 loop: CASSFPLDPTEAFF. CDR3 sequence (DNA): TGTGCCAGCAGCTTTCCCTTGGACCCGACTGAAGCTTTCTTT.

By frequency in the sample, this clone is medium-sized (0.01 to 0.1%). The chain carries TRBV2 and TRBJ2-7, with TRBD2 matching over 7 bases. The germline gives CDR1 SNHLY, CDR2 FYNNEI. The CDR3 spans 13 residues. V trimming: 6 bases; J trimming: 1 base; junction bases outside the gene matches: 3. The CDR3: CASRTLASYEQYF. The CDR3 region has the DNA TGTGCCAGCAGAACACTAGCGTCCTACGAGCAGTACTTC. The complete variable domain, with remaining parts taken from reference TRBV2 and TRBJ2-7, reads EPEVTQTPSHQVTQMGQEVILRCVPISNHLYFYWYRQILGQKVEFLVSFYNNEISEKSEIFDDQFSVERPDGSNFTLKIRSTKLEDSAMYFCASRTLASYEQYFGPGTRLTVT.

J is TRBJ1-2 and V is TRBV29-1; D call uncertain. The CDR3 runs to 11 residues. Trimming left V 5 bases short and J 2 bases short, with 6 bases between. Germline CDR1 SQVTM, CDR2 ANQGSEA. The CDR3 is CSVPGNYGYTF. CDR3 DNA sequence: TGCAGCGTTCCCGGGAACTATGGCTACACCTTC.

The chain couples TRBV5-1 to TRBJ1-1; 8 bases are shared with TRBD1. From germline, CDR1 is SGHRS and CDR2 YFSETQ. V lost 0 bases, J lost 1 base, and 2 bases stayed unmatched. The CDR3 is made up of 15 amino acids. The CDR3 reads CASSLDGQGNTEAFF. The CDR3 region has the DNA TGCGCCAGCAGCTTGGATGGACAGGGGAACACTGAAGCTTTCTTT.

This clone was counted only a few times. This chain uses TRBV4-1 with TRBJ1-1; possibly TRBD1 for D (5 bases). V was pared by 3 bases and J by 7 bases, with 6 bases between. The germline CDR1 and CDR2 sequences are MGHRA and YSYEKL. The CDR3 loop spans 11 amino acids. The CDR3 DNA is TGCGCCAGCAGCCAGGGGGGTGAAGCTTTCTTT. Amino acids: CASSQGGEAFF.

V gene TRBV19 combines with J gene TRBJ2-1; D possibly corresponds to TRBD2 (6 bases). Germline loops: CDR1 LNHDA, CDR2 SQIVND (reference sequence). Trimming took 0 bases from V and 3 from J, leaving 9 bases between them. This CDR3 comprises 15 residues. This CDR3 is CASSIEGSGYNEQFF. CDR3 coding DNA: TGTGCCAGTAGTATAGAGGGTAGCGGCTACAATGAGCAGTTCTTC.